This entry is about one T cell receptor (beta chain). The conserved phenylalanine or tryptophan normally closing the CDR3 is absent here, so this likely arose from a read error. The source of the sample is a study of metastatic and nonmetastatic thyroid tumors. Study details: Malignant and benign thyroid patients had repertoires compared in peripheral blood and tumor or nodule tissue.

V lost 5 bases to trimming and J lost 4 bases, with 18 bases between them. CDR1 MRHNA and CDR2 SNTAGT come from the germline V gene. This CDR3 is 16 amino acids long. TCRdb re-processed the PCR reads through MiXCR. The repertoire holds 30,000 to 35,000 clones, with about 16% as singletons. Thyroid surgery had not been preceded by any treatment in any patient. Input material: blood. The clonotype was recovered from a female donor with papillary thyroid cancer or a benign thyroid nodule (not recorded which). Some clones in this sample may be carry-over from other donors' samples. The genes are TRBV6-4 and TRBJ2-1; perhaps TRBD2 as D (6 bases). CDR3 in amino acids: CASSRLGWEDYNEQFV. Here the CDR3 DNA reads TGTGCCAGCAGTCGTTTGGGTTGGGAGGATTACAATGAGCAGTTCGTC.